This T cell receptor (beta chain) is drawn from a study of neurological immune-mediated disorders. cDNA synthesis was performed by 5'RACE with 10-nucleotide random UMIs. TCRdb ran MiXCR on the 5' RACE reads and lists one entry per CDR3 protein. The sample carries tens of thousands of distinct CDR3 sequences, around 10% recorded once. Libraries used 2 million unsorted PBMCs kept frozen in RNAlater. This clonotype was recorded many times. The length of the CDR3 is 15 residues. The germline V and J ends were trimmed by 2 bases and 0 bases, with 10 bases remaining between them. Germline CDR1 reads MDHEN; CDR2 reads SYDVKM.

Sequenced input: PBMCs. The TCR was taken from a man aged 40-55 years in good health. The rearrangement joins TRBV28 to TRBJ2-5; possible D gene TRBD2, 6 bases. DNA of the CDR3: TGTGCCAGCAGTTTAGCTAGCGCCAACCAAGAGACCCAGTACTTC. Protein product: CASSLASANQETQYF.